The rows below give T cell receptor beta chains drawn from one sample of a study of blood T cell repertoires in COVID-19. The table came from immunoSEQ multiplex PCR; TCRdb's copy has only in-frame clones and leaves some out. The sample shows 650,000 to 800,000 clones, 90% of them seen only once. Specimen: peripheral blood. The source is a woman aged 18 to 35 with acute or convalescent COVID-19. The CDR3 runs from the conserved cysteine through the conserved F or W. The D gene is left open where the match is weak. Rows may omit the clone size; those that give it use once, few, many or a size class.

.	.	TRBV4-1	TRBJ2-7	TGCGCCAGCAGCCAAGATCCGGGACTGATCTCCTACGAGCAGTACTTC	CASSQDPGLISYEQYF
.	TRBD1	TRBV6-5	TRBJ2-7	TGTGCCAGCAGTCGTTCCCGGGACAGTCTCTACGAGCAGTACTTC	CASSRSRDSLYEQYF
.	TRBD2	TRBV9	TRBJ2-5	TGTGCCAGCAGCCCCCAGCGGGGGGAGACCCAGTACTTC	CASSPQRGETQYF
.	.	TRBV7-2	TRBJ1-2	TGTGCCAGCAGCTTAGAGGTTGGGGCTCCCTATGGCTACACCTTC	CASSLEVGAPYGYTF
.	.	TRBV11-2	TRBJ1-1	TGTGCCAGCAGCCAAACGGGGGCTGAAGCTTTCTTT	CASSQTGAEAFF
few	.	TRBV12-3/TRBV12-4	TRBJ1-2	TGTGCCGCAAGGGAGGACTATGGCTACACCTTC	CAAREDYGYTF
once	.	TRBV18	TRBJ2-7	TGTGCCAGCTCACCCTCGGGGAACGAGCAGTACTTC	CASSPSGNEQYF
.	.	TRBV5-1	TRBJ2-3	TGCGCCAGCAGCTCTTCACTAGGGAACCTTGATAGCACAGATACGCAGTATTTT	CASSSSLGNLDSTDTQYF
.	.	TRBV5-6	TRBJ2-7	TGTGCCAGCAGCGCCCCCCACGGTCCCCACGAGCAGTACTTC	CASSAPHGPHEQYF
.	.	TRBV11-1	TRBJ2-7	TGTGCCAGCAGCTCAAGGGGCCTTACCTACGAGCAGTACTTC	CASSSRGLTYEQYF
.	.	TRBV7-9	TRBJ2-3	TGTGCCAGCAGGAGGCGGGGAGGACTTGAAGATACGCAGTATTTT	CASRRRGGLEDTQYF
.	TRBD1	TRBV24-1	TRBJ1-2	TGTGCCACCAGGGGGGGACAGGGCCAGGATGGCTACACCTTC	CATRGGQGQDGYTF
.	TRBD1	TRBV10-3	TRBJ1-5	TGTGCCATCAGTGAAAACAGGGGGCAAGTCCAGCCCCAGCATTTT	CAISENRGQVQPQHF
.	.	TRBV7-2	TRBJ1-4	TGTGCCAGCACGAGGGGGTCAGATGAAAAACTGTTTTTT	CASTRGSDEKLFF
.	TRBD1	TRBV7-2	TRBJ1-6	TGTGCCAGCAGCTCCCTCCACAGGGGGCGGCTTTATAATTCACCCCTCCACTTT	CASSSLHRGRLYNSPLHF
few	TRBD2	TRBV12-5	TRBJ2-1	TGTGCTAGTGGTTTGGAGGGACTAGCGGGGGCCCGGTACAATGAGCAGTTCTTC	CASGLEGLAGARYNEQFF
.	.	TRBV7-9	TRBJ1-2	TGTGCCAGCAGCCAAGAGCTACGGGGCTACACCTTC	CASSQELRGYTF
.	TRBD1	TRBV5-1	TRBJ1-1	TGCGCCAGCAGCTTAAGCCGATTTTCCGGGACAGGGCGGAAAAACACTGAAGCTTTCTTT	CASSLSRFSGTGRKNTEAFF
.	.	TRBV15	TRBJ1-1	TGTGCCACCAGCAGAGCTCTCCGGCGGCCGAACACTGAAGCTTTCTTT	CATSRALRRPNTEAFF
.	.	TRBV28	TRBJ1-2	TGTGCCAGCAGTTTGGAGGTTAACTATGGCTACACCTTC	CASSLEVNYGYTF
.	.	TRBV29-1	TRBJ1-4	TGCAGCGTCACCGTCACAGGGCGTAATGAAAAACTGTTTTTT	CSVTVTGRNEKLFF
.	TRBD2	TRBV7-9	TRBJ2-3	TGTGCCAGCAAGACGGGGGGGCTTAGTGGAGATACGCAGTATTTT	CASKTGGLSGDTQYF
.	TRBD1	TRBV2	TRBJ1-5	TGTGCCAGCAGTGTCGAACGGCCGGGACAGGGGGCTCTATTTGGCCTTCAAAGCCAGCCCCAGCATTTT	CASSVERPGQGALFGLQSQPQHF
.	.	TRBV2	TRBJ1-1	TGTGCCAGCAGGGGACACCAGAACACTGAAGCTTTCTTT	CASRGHQNTEAFF
.	TRBD1	TRBV4-3	TRBJ1-6	TGCGCCAGCAGCCAAGATTTAACAGGGGATCATAATTCACCCCTCCACTTT	CASSQDLTGDHNSPLHF
.	.	TRBV6-6	TRBJ1-2	TGTGCCAGCTACCGCTCAGGGTATGGCTACACCTTC	CASYRSGYGYTF
.	.	TRBV6-1	TRBJ1-2	TGTGCCAGCAGGGAAGACAGCCCTTACGGCTACACCTTC	CASREDSPYGYTF
.	TRBD1	TRBV29-1	TRBJ1-2	TGCAGCGTGGACGACAGGGAAGGCCATGGCTACACCTTC	CSVDDREGHGYTF
.	TRBD1	TRBV11-3	TRBJ2-5	TGTGCCAGCAGCTTAGGTCTCGTCTCCACAGGGGCTCAAGAGACCCAGTACTTC	CASSLGLVSTGAQETQYF
.	.	TRBV28	TRBJ1-1	TGTGCCAGCAGTTTTTCAGGGGAGAACACTGAAGCTTTCTTT	CASSFSGENTEAFF
.	TRBD1	TRBV19	TRBJ2-6	TGTGCCAGTAGTGGGACAGGGACGTCTGGGGCCAACGTCCTGACTTTC	CASSGTGTSGANVLTF
.	.	TRBV7-9	TRBJ1-3	TGTGCCAGCAGCTTAGGGACAGACTCTGGAAACACCATATATTTT	CASSLGTDSGNTIYF
once	TRBD2	TRBV2	TRBJ2-3	TGTGCCAGCAGCCTTACTAGCGGGGGGCGGACGCGCTCTAGCACAGATACGCAGTATTTT	CASSLTSGGRTRSSTDTQYF
.	.	TRBV3-1/TRBV3-2	TRBJ1-6	TGTGCCAGCAGCCAAGTCGATTCACCCCTCCACTTT	CASSQVDSPLHF
.	TRBD1	TRBV15	TRBJ2-2	TGTGCCACCAGCAGTACCTGGGACAGGGGTCATATCGGGGAGCTGTTTTTT	CATSSTWDRGHIGELFF
.	.	TRBV5-8	TRBJ1-4	TGTGCCAGCAGTCAGGGACCCAGGGGATATGAAAAACTGTTTTTT	CASSQGPRGYEKLFF
.	TRBD1	TRBV2	TRBJ1-2	TGTGCCAGCAGTTACAGGGGGATCTACGGCTACACCTTC	CASSYRGIYGYTF
.	TRBD1	TRBV6-1	TRBJ1-1	TGTGCCAGCAGTGAAGTCACAGGGGAGGCTTTCTTT	CASSEVTGEAFF
.	.	TRBV6-5	TRBJ2-6	TGTGCCAGCAGTTATCAGGGTACTGGGGCCAACGTCCTGACTTTC	CASSYQGTGANVLTF
.	.	TRBV7-9	TRBJ2-3	TGTGCCAGCACCCGCGGGGGCCACAGCACAGATACGCAGTATTTT	CASTRGGHSTDTQYF
.	TRBD1	TRBV6-5	TRBJ1-5	TGTGCCAGCAGGACCGGGACAGCCATCAATCAGCCCCAGCATTTT	CASRTGTAINQPQHF
.	.	TRBV4-3	TRBJ2-1	TGCGCCAGCAGCCATGCCCAGGGGTACAATGAGCAGTTCTTC	CASSHAQGYNEQFF
.	.	TRBV10-3	TRBJ1-2	TGTGCCATCAGAGCCCTCGACACAAACTATGGCTACACCTTC	CAIRALDTNYGYTF
.	TRBD1	TRBV30	TRBJ1-1	TGTGCCGGGGGACAGGGACTTAACACTGAAGCTTTCTTT	CAGGQGLNTEAFF
.	TRBD1	TRBV9	TRBJ1-1	TGTGCCAGCAGCGGGGGACCGACAGGGGGCGAGGCTTTCTTT	CASSGGPTGGEAFF
.	TRBD1	TRBV6-5	TRBJ1-6	TGTGCCAGCAGTACAGGACAGGGTTATTCACCCCTCCACTTT	CASSTGQGYSPLHF
.	.	TRBV12-1	TRBJ2-7	.	CASSPVGTGSYYEQYF
.	TRBD2	TRBV9	TRBJ2-7	TGTGCCAGCAGCCCTCTGGGACTAGCGGGGCACGAGCAGTACTTC	CASSPLGLAGHEQYF
.	TRBD1	TRBV4-2	TRBJ1-4	TGTGCCAGCAGCCAAGATTCAGGGGGTGGGCGTCGGATTTTT	CASSQDSGGGRRIF